The entry below describes one TCR beta chain. Method: immunoSEQ multiplex PCR; TCRdb's copy keeps in-frame clones and lacks some. The data hold under 8,000 clones, with 65% to 80% observed a single time. This specimen belongs to a study of somatic mutations in cytotoxic T cells in rheumatoid arthritis. Each healthy control was a blood donor; the group had a median age of 56 years (range about 21-75), and more than 45% were female. CDR1 SGHDT and CDR2 YYEEEE come from the germline V gene. This CDR3 has 15 amino acids. The trim removed 5 bases at V and 3 bases at J, leaving 6 bases unmatched. The V call is TRBV5-6, the J call TRBJ2-7, with 12 bases that match TRBD1. The specimen sequenced was CD8+ T cells sorted from blood. The TCR comes from a woman between 45 and 60 years old in good health. The CDR3 nucleotides read TGTGCCAGCAGAGCGGGACAGGGGGCTTTCTACGAGCAGTACTTC. Translation: CASRAGQGAFYEQYF.